The TCR beta chain under discussion was sequenced for a study of blood T cell repertoires in COVID-19. The germline V gene has CDR1 SGHRS and CDR2 YFSETQ. Germline trimming cut 5 bases from V and 5 bases from J; bases unmatched to any gene: 1. The CDR3 covers 12 residues. TCRdb's copy holds only in-frame clones and misses some; the assay was immunoSEQ multiplex PCR. The sample has over 120,000 clones; about four fifths are singletons. This TCR derives from a woman in her 70s with COVID-19, enrolled during active disease. The rearrangement uses TRBV5-1 and TRBJ1-1, with 9 bases matching TRBD1. Sequencing was carried out using peripheral blood. CDR3 loop: CASRGQGTEAFF. In DNA, the CDR3 is TGCGCCAGCAGAGGACAGGGGACTGAAGCTTTCTTT.